The clone carrying this T cell receptor (beta chain) was observed a handful of times. Its antigen is unidentified. This CDR3 has 13 residues. PCR used 60 Vbeta primers and 13 Jbeta primers. Method: immunoSEQ multiplex PCR; TCRdb's copy keeps in-frame clones and lacks some. The data contain about 150,000 clones, roughly 79% of them singletons. The source of the sample is a study of cytomegalovirus exposure and HLA in healthy donors. Findings of the study overall: Within a later analysis, the majority of CMV-associated TCR beta chains appeared HLA-restricted. Most TCR sequences were uncommon, yet certain public TCRs appeared in many donors. Earlier results showed most TCR beta V segments being productive about 87% or about 30% of the time. Among the most significant clusters, several appeared linked to common viral pathogens in a later analysis.

This receptor was taken from a woman aged 45-65 years in good health and CMV-seropositive. Sample: PBMCs. The rearrangement joins TRBV21-1 to TRBJ1-2. TRBV21-1 is described as a pseudogene. In DNA, the CDR3 is TGTGCCAGCAGCATTTCGGGGAACTATGGCTACACCTTC. It specifies CASSISGNYGYTF.